This record concerns one T cell receptor beta chain sequence. Which antigen it targets is not known. Qualities for individual bases were not recorded, and no much larger clone is one base off. The entry originates in a study of blood T cell repertoires in COVID-19 (TCRdb year 2020). A note on the overall study: The collaborator samples originated in the United States, Italy and Spain and spanned the acute and convalescent phases of COVID-19. Samples were obtained from the ongoing ImmuneRACE study (first 160 participants) and from 950 to 1,500 subjects provided by 6 global collaborators. Subjects who had been exposed to COVID-19, were actively infected with it, or had recovered from it provided the deeply sampled blood TCRbeta repertoires that made up the dataset. Sample metadata almost always included a de-identified subject ID, COVID-19 status, age in years and sex. The material from the prospective study consisted of cDNA or gDNA derived from T cells, B-cell-depleted T cells, or PBMCs. The repertoires were made available in a free public database intended to serve as a resource for research on the immune response to SARS-CoV-2. Where HLA class I and class II types were available, the types were taken from metadata supplied by the sample provider, not from assay-based typing. Study-level results and caveats: How much clinical and demographic metadata was included differed by source and by participant, and the metadata was provided uncurated.

Enrolling through a virtual design, the prospective study's participants ranged in age from roughly 18 to 95 years and lived across 24 United States geographic areas. To assign participants to cohorts, the prospective study relied on clinical history that participants themselves reported in a screening survey and a study questionnaire. In the prospective study, mobile phlebotomists collected whole blood, serum and a nasopharyngeal or oropharyngeal swab from each participant. Over a roughly 2-month period, participants in the prospective study had the option of providing additional blood draws and questionnaires. Prospective study blood samples were shipped either frozen or at room temperature before DNA extraction. The CDR3 starts with the cysteine, ends with the phenylalanine, and has 14 residues. Of all the DNA, just the CDR3 is kept, 42 bases in frame from base 1. Taken from the germline V gene (reference sequence), the CDR1 and CDR2 loops are MNHEY and SMNVEV. The junction shows trimming of 3 bases on V and 4 bases on J, plus 12 bases between the germline ends.

TCRbeta CDR3 regions were amplified from genomic DNA using the immunoSEQ Assay, a bias-controlled multiplex PCR. As for how the authors treated the data: The number of nucleated cells in each sample was estimated from the amplification of reference gene primers within the assay. To quantify the absolute abundance of each unique TCRbeta CDR3 rearrangement, sequence reads were collapsed and filtered. For each sample, productive Simpson clonality was calculated by taking the square root of Simpson's diversity index across productive rearrangements. TCRdb stores this immuneACCESS table with in-frame sequences only. Part of the clones is absent; in the studies checked, under half of the shortfall reflects unresolved V genes, and no reason is known for the rest. That table gives V, J and clone size, and the DNA gave D and trimming. The sample includes about 270,000 clones, with more than 80% observed a single time. Of the sample, roughly 4.3% is held by the ten largest clones.

This sequence uses TRBV27 and TRBJ2-5; no D gene can be assigned with confidence. Input material: PBMCs or T cells enriched from blood (not recorded which). The sequence was obtained from a woman in her twenties or thirties with acute COVID-19. The DNA is TGTGCCAGCAGTTTCCTGGGCAGAACAGAGACCCAGTACTTC. It translates as CASSFLGRTETQYF.